These T cell receptor beta chains were read from a single sample in a study of blood T cell repertoires in COVID-19. The protocol was immunoSEQ multiplex PCR, while the TCRdb copy is restricted to in-frame clones and leaves out a portion. Of 85,000 to 130,000 clones in the sample, 70% to 85% are singletons; the top ten hold 3.3%. Sample: peripheral blood. The source of these receptors is a woman aged 80 or older with active or convalescent COVID-19. The conserved cysteine and the conserved F or W are not part of the CDR3 here.

V	J	CDR3
TRBV30	TRBJ2-7	AWSVEYEQY
TRBV6-5	TRBJ2-1	ASSKRGQSYNEQF
TRBV5-4	TRBJ1-6	ASSLQGTNSPLH
TRBV28	TRBJ1-2	ASSIGQNLYGYT
TRBV6-5	TRBJ2-2	ASRDRNTGELF
TRBV20-1	TRBJ2-7	SASDSDRGSYEQY
TRBV7-9	TRBJ2-7	ASSLPLTYEQY
TRBV18	TRBJ1-1	ASSLGQGEAF
TRBV6-4	TRBJ2-3	ASSDPAGGPVDTQY
TRBV7-9	TRBJ2-1	ASSLNPRQAEQF
TRBV11-2	TRBJ1-3	ASTLGGVNTIY
TRBV5-1	TRBJ1-1	ASSEQGNLEAF
TRBV6-5	TRBJ1-1	ASKWTGGKNTEAF
TRBV21-1	TRBJ1-5	ASTGTGGVVSNQPQH
TRBV6-5	TRBJ2-7	ASSPTVYYEQY
TRBV11-2	TRBJ2-3	ASRIAGRDTDTQY
TRBV7-2	TRBJ1-1	ASSPRAGGVAF
TRBV6-5	TRBJ2-2	ASSYMAGGLTGELF
TRBV15	TRBJ2-1	ATSSWTGGHEQF
TRBV28	TRBJ1-5	ASSSSYQPQH
TRBV27	TRBJ1-6	ASSRGGGSSYNSPLH
TRBV19	TRBJ1-6	ASSTQSVVGTLH
TRBV6-5	TRBJ1-2	ASSLYRDGYT
TRBV18	TRBJ2-3	ASSPPGTQY
TRBV6-2/TRBV6-3	TRBJ1-1	ASSYFPQGAQSF
TRBV18	TRBJ1-2	ASSPPSIQGRVGYT
TRBV6-5	TRBJ1-1	ASTKNPGQGTEAF
TRBV3-1/TRBV3-2	TRBJ1-4	ASSQGPGQGLNNEKLF
TRBV5-8	TRBJ1-2	ASSTGEQATRGYGYT
TRBV28	TRBJ2-4	ASSRPWGERNIQY
TRBV7-9	TRBJ2-1	ASSYRTSGNYEQF
TRBV4-3	TRBJ1-5	ASSQETGANNQPQH
TRBV28	TRBJ1-6	ASTGRSYNSPLH
TRBV19	TRBJ2-5	ASSIGTTGVETQY
TRBV28	TRBJ1-2	ASSLRASYGYT
TRBV21-1	TRBJ2-2	ASSRLAGDTGELF
TRBV6-5	TRBJ1-2	ASRRTGTGNGYT
TRBV9	TRBJ2-2	ASSVGPWTSGGTGELF
TRBV4-1	TRBJ2-2	ASSQEVRGRNTGELF
TRBV6-5	TRBJ2-7	ASSRLAGGYEQY
TRBV2	TRBJ2-5	ASSDDWGTARETQY
TRBV5-1	TRBJ1-2	ASSLGSGADAPNYGYT
TRBV6-4	TRBJ2-2	ASSAQNTGELF
TRBV11-2	TRBJ2-1	ASSQQGALNEQF
TRBV7-2	TRBJ2-1	ASLAGTEQF
TRBV29-1	TRBJ1-1	SVEDDRPNTEAF